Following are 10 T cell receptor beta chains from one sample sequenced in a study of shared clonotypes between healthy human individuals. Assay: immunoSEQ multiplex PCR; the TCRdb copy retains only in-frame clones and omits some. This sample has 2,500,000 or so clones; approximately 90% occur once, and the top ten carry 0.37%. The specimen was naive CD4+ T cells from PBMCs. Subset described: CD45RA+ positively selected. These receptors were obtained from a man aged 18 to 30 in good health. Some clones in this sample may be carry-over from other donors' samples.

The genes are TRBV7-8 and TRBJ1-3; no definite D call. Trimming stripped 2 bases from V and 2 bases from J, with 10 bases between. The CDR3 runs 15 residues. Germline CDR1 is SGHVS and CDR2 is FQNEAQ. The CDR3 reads CASSLTDVAGNTIYF. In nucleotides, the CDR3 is TGTGCCAGCAGCTTAACGGATGTCGCTGGAAACACCATATATTTT.

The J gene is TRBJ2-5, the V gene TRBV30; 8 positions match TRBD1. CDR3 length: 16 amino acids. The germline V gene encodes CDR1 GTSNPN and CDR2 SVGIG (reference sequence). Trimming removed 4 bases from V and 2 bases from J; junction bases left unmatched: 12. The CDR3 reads CAWTTKPGQAQETQYF. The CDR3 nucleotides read TGTGCCTGGACGACCAAACCGGGACAGGCTCAAGAGACCCAGTACTTC.

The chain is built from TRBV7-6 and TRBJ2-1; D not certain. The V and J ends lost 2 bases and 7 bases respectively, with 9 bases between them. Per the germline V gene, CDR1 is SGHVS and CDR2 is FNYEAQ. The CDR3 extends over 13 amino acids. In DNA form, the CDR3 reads TGTGCCAGCAGCTTAATTAAGTCGAATGAGCAGTTCTTC. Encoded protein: CASSLIKSNEQFF.

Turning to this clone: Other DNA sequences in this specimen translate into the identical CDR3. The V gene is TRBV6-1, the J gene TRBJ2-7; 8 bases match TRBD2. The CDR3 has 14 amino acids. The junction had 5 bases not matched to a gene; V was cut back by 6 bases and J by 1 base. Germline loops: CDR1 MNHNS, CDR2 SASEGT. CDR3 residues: CASRRTSGSYEQYF. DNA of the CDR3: TGTGCCAGCAGAAGAACTAGCGGTTCCTACGAGCAGTACTTC.

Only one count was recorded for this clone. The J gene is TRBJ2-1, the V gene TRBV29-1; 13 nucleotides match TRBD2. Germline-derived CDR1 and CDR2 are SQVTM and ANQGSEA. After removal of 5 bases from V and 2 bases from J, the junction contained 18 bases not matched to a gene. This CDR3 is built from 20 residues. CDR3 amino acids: CSVQRLAGGLLSYTYNEQFF. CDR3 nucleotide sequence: TGCAGCGTTCAGAGACTAGCGGGAGGCCTCCTTTCGTACACCTACAATGAGCAGTTCTTC.

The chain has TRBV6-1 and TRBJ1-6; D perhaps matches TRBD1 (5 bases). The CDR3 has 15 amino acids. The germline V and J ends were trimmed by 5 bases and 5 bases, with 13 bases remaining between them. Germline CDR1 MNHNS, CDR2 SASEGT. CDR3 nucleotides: TGTGCCAGCAGTCCCGGAGCAGGGAATAATTCACCCCTCCACTTT. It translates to CASSPGAGNNSPLHF.

DNA for the CDR3: TGTGCCAGCAGCTTAAGGTCAGGGCATCAGCCCCAGCATTTT. Translated, it gives CASSLRSGHQPQHF. The V gene is TRBV7-2, the J gene TRBJ1-5; possible D gene TRBD1, 5 bases. Trimming pared 2 bases from V and 5 bases from J, leaving 10 bases between. Germline V gene sequence: CDR1 SGHTA, CDR2 FQGNSA. This CDR3 is built from 14 residues.

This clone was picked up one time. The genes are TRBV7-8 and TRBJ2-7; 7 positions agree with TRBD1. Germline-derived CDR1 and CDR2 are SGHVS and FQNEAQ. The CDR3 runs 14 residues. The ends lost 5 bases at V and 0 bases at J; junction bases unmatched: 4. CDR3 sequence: CASSRTGFSYEQYF. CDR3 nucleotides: TGTGCCAGCAGCAGGACAGGATTCTCCTACGAGCAGTACTTC.

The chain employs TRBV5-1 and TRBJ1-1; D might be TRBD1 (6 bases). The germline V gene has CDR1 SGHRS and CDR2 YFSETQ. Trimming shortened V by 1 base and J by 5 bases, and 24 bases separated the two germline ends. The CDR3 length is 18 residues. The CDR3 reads CASSLYPNVGGPGTEAFF. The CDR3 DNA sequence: TGCGCCAGCAGCTTGTACCCGAACGTTGGGGGGCCGGGTACTGAAGCTTTCTTT.

CDR3 in amino acids: CAMSSFSYNEQFF. CDR3 coding DNA: TGTGCCATGAGCAGTTTCTCCTACAATGAGCAGTTCTTC. The rearrangement links TRBV2 to TRBJ2-1; no reliable D call. Per the germline V gene, CDR1 is SNHLY and CDR2 is FYNNEI. The CDR3 covers 13 residues. V was cut by 10 bases and J by 0 bases, with 10 bases left in between.